A selection of T cell receptor beta chains follows, all from one sample in a study of blood T cell repertoires in COVID-19. Here immunoSEQ multiplex PCR was the method, and the copy in TCRdb shows in-frame clones only, minus some. Among about 240,000 clones, roughly 80% were seen once, and the ten largest hold 4.7%. The sample was peripheral blood. These receptors were taken from a woman in her sixties or seventies with acute or convalescent COVID-19. CDR3s include the opening cysteine and the closing phenylalanine or tryptophan. D genes are given only for firm matches. Expanded clones are given a class, and other clones once, few, many or no size at all.

>TRBD1|TRBV7-2|TRBJ1-2|.
TGTGCCAGCAGCTTAGCGCGACAGGGATATGGCTACACCTTC
CASSLARQGYGYTF
>.|TRBV7-6|TRBJ1-1|.
TGTGCCAGCAGCTTCAGGGTAGGCGTGAACACTGAAGCTTTCTTT
CASSFRVGVNTEAFF
>.|TRBV11-1|TRBJ2-1|once
TGTGCCAGCAGCCGTCGAACGCAGGGGTCCTACAATGAGCAGTTCTTC
CASSRRTQGSYNEQFF
>.|TRBV18|TRBJ1-5|.
TGTGCCAGCTCACTGGCGGGGGTTAATCAGCCCCAGCATTTT
CASSLAGVNQPQHF
>TRBD1|TRBV9|TRBJ1-1|once
TGTGCCAGCACCGAAGGGGGACAGATGAACACTGAAGCTTTCTTT
CASTEGGQMNTEAFF
>.|TRBV7-9|TRBJ2-6|.
TGTGCCAGCAGCTCCTTATGGGGGGGCGCATCTGGGGCCAACGTCCTGACTTTC
CASSSLWGGASGANVLTF
>.|TRBV18|TRBJ1-3|.
TGTGCCAGCTCACCACGGGCAGGCGATCTCTCTGGAAACACCATATATTTT
CASSPRAGDLSGNTIYF
>.|TRBV19|TRBJ2-2|.
TGTGCCAGTAGTATACGGGCAGGGGCCGGCGGGGAGCTGTTTTTT
CASSIRAGAGGELFF
>.|TRBV7-2|TRBJ1-2|.
TGTGCCAGCAGCTTAGCGCATCGGGGCTATGGCTACACCTTC
CASSLAHRGYGYTF
>.|TRBV9|TRBJ1-2|.
TGTGCCAGCAGCGTAGGTTCAGGGCCCCCGCTTAACTATGGCTACACCTTC
CASSVGSGPPLNYGYTF
>.|TRBV29-1|TRBJ1-2|.
TGCAGCGCCGACAGTGAACACTATGGCTACACCTTC
CSADSEHYGYTF
>.|TRBV15|TRBJ2-3|.
TGTGCCACCAGCAGAGACGAGGCCGATACGCAGTATTTT
CATSRDEADTQYF
>TRBD1|TRBV12-3/TRBV12-4|TRBJ1-5|.
TGTGCCAGCAGTTCCCAGCCTGACAGGGCTCAGCATTTT
CASSSQPDRAQHF
>TRBD1|TRBV9|TRBJ2-3|.
TGTGCCAGCAGCACCACCGGGACAGGGGGCGCGGATACGCAGTATTTT
CASSTTGTGGADTQYF
>.|TRBV11-3|TRBJ2-1|.
TGTGCCAGCAGCCCTAGGACAGACAATGAGCAGTTCTTC
CASSPRTDNEQFF
>TRBD2|TRBV5-1|TRBJ2-3|.
TGCGCCAGCAGCCCGGAACGGGGGGGCCATGGAGATACGCAGTATTTT
CASSPERGGHGDTQYF